The 18 T cell receptor beta chains in this list originate from one sample, sequenced in a study of T cell responses to AZD1222 COVID-19 vaccine. The table came from immunoSEQ multiplex PCR; TCRdb's copy has only in-frame clones and leaves some out. This table holds around 160,000 clones, around nine tenths found once. Sequenced here: peripheral blood, sampled on day 0 of AZD1222 vaccination. Receptor source: an adult in good health.

The chain joins TRBV27 to TRBJ2-7; a possible D gene is TRBD1 (6 bases). The ends were cut back, 5 bases at V and 2 bases at J, with 16 bases in the middle. Germline CDR1 MNHEY, CDR2 SMNVEV (reference sequence). The CDR3 extends over 15 amino acids. CDR3 sequence (DNA): TGTGCCAGCAGTAAGGACAGCCCGAGCGCCTACGAGCAGTACTTC. Translation: CASSKDSPSAYEQYF.

The rearrangement uses TRBV6-5 and TRBJ1-5; TRBD1 aligns across 11 bases. Per the germline V gene, CDR1 is MNHEY and CDR2 is SVGAGI. The CDR3 sequence is 14 residues long. V lost 5 bases, J lost 7 bases, and 4 bases stayed unmatched. CDR3 in amino acids: CASSTGTGGQPQHF. The DNA of the CDR3 is TGTGCCAGCAGTACCGGGACAGGGGGACAGCCCCAGCATTTT.

This chain links TRBV10-3 with TRBJ1-1; D call uncertain. CDR1 is ENHRY, CDR2 SYGVKD, per germline. V gave up 1 base and J gave up 10 bases, with 10 bases separating them. There are 12 residues in the CDR3. The CDR3 protein is CAISEYPEGAFF. The CDR3 DNA follows: TGTGCCATCAGTGAGTACCCCGAGGGAGCTTTCTTT.

The sample holds one count of this clone. The chain recombines TRBV27 with TRBJ2-2, with D tentatively TRBD1 (6 bases). The CDR3 is made up of 15 amino acids. V was trimmed by 3 bases and J by 3 bases, leaving 11 bases between them. CDR1 is MNHEY, CDR2 SMNVEV, per germline (reference sequence). The CDR3 loop reads CASSFGQGYTGELFF. The CDR3 DNA follows: TGTGCCAGCAGTTTCGGGCAGGGGTACACCGGGGAGCTGTTTTTT.

The genes are TRBV2 and TRBJ1-1; 8 bases map to TRBD1. V was pared by 8 bases and J by 5 bases, with 7 bases of the junction left unmatched. The CDR3 covers 13 residues. Germline lookup yields CDR1 SNHLY and CDR2 FYNNEI. The CDR3 reads CASQGTGETEAFF. CDR3 in DNA: TGTGCCAGCCAAGGGACAGGCGAAACTGAAGCTTTCTTT.

The chain is built from TRBV3-1 (or the pseudogene TRBV3-2) and TRBJ1-1, with D possibly TRBD1 on 6 matching bases. The germline V gene encodes CDR1 LGHDT and CDR2 YNNKEL (reference sequence). The V gene lost 2 bases and the J gene lost 7 bases, with 14 bases spanning the gap. CDR3 length: 14 amino acids. CDR3 sequence reads: CASSQMQGMVEAFF. The DNA for the CDR3 is TGTGCCAGCAGCCAAATGCAGGGGATGGTTGAAGCTTTCTTT.

The rearrangement links TRBV7-9 to TRBJ2-7; D not resolved. Trimming took 1 base from V and 2 from J, leaving 6 bases between them. Germline V CDR1 and CDR2: SEHNR, FQNEAQ (reference sequence). The CDR3 covers 13 residues. The CDR3 coding sequence is TGTGCCAGCAGCTTAGTGGCCCCCTACGAGCAGTACTTC. Translating gives CASSLVAPYEQYF.

The gene calls are TRBV19 and TRBJ2-1, with D uncertain. This CDR3 contains 16 residues. Germline V lookup: CDR1 LNHDA, CDR2 SQIVND (reference sequence). Trimming shortened V by 4 bases and J by 3 bases, and 16 bases separated the two germline ends. The CDR3 spells CASSTPPGGGYNEQFF. In DNA form, the CDR3 reads TGTGCCAGTAGTACCCCGCCTGGCGGTGGCTACAATGAGCAGTTCTTC.

CDR3 sequence (DNA): TGTGCCAGCTCGCAGGGAGGCAAAAACATTCAGTACTTC. It translates to CASSQGGKNIQYF. This chain uses TRBV6-6 with TRBJ2-4, with D possibly being TRBD2 (6 bases). The CDR3 runs to 13 residues. Germline CDR1 and CDR2: MNHNY and SVGAGI (reference sequence). The ends were cut back, 8 bases at V and 3 bases at J, with 11 bases in the middle.

The rearrangement joins TRBV28 to TRBJ2-3; D is undetermined. The V and J ends lost 10 bases and 5 bases respectively, with 10 bases between them. This CDR3 spans 11 amino acids. The germline gives CDR1 MDHEN, CDR2 SYDVKM. CDR3 nucleotides: TGTGCCACCGCAGCGAGAGATACGCAGTATTTT. Amino acid sequence: CATAARDTQYF.

This chain uses TRBV11-2 with TRBJ2-1; no clear D. This CDR3 region has 15 residues. The germline gives CDR1 SGHAT, CDR2 FQNNGV. The V end was cut by 5 bases, the J end by 6 bases, with 17 bases between. The DNA for the CDR3 is TGTGCCAGCAGCCCCTCCTGGGTGGGTTTCAATGAGCAGTTCTTC. It is translated as CASSPSWVGFNEQFF. The entire variable domain, with the rest obtained from reference TRBV11-2 and TRBJ2-1, is as follows: EAGVAQSPRYKIIEKRQSVAFWCNPISGHATLYWYQQILGQGPKLLIQFQNNGVVDDSQLPKDRFSAERLKGVDSTLKIQPAKLEDSAVYLCASSPSWVGFNEQFFGPGTRLTVL.

The chain has TRBV10-2 and TRBJ1-1; 8 positions agree with TRBD1. The V gene end was trimmed by 4 bases and the J gene end by 9 bases; junction bases not matched to a gene: 4. CDR1 and CDR2 from the germline V gene are WSHSY and SAAADI. The CDR3 consists of 12 residues. The CDR3 loop is CASSGQGMQAFF. The CDR3 DNA follows: TGCGCCAGCAGTGGACAGGGGATGCAAGCTTTCTTT.

This chain uses TRBV7-2 with TRBJ1-6; 7 bases align to TRBD1. Per the germline V gene, CDR1 is SGHTA and CDR2 is FQGNSA. The CDR3 consists of 15 residues. With V trimmed by 7 bases and J by 8 bases, 11 bases remained unmatched. The CDR3 DNA reads TGTGCCAGCAACAGGGGAAGGCAGTTAGATTCACCCCTCCACTTT. Translated, it gives CASNRGRQLDSPLHF.

V usage is TRBV6-5 and J usage is TRBJ1-2; D call uncertain. This CDR3 is built from 14 residues. Germline loops: CDR1 MNHEY, CDR2 SVGAGI. Trimming shortened V by 0 bases and J by 3 bases, and 8 bases separated the two germline ends. As DNA, the CDR3 is TGTGCCAGCAGTTACTCGCCCGAGTACTATGGCTACACCTTC. Translated, it gives CASSYSPEYYGYTF.

This clone was found once. V is TRBV4-1 and J is TRBJ2-7, with TRBD2 identical over 11 bases. Germline values: CDR1 MGHRA, CDR2 YSYEKL. The CDR3 sequence is 17 residues long. With V trimmed by 1 base and J by 7 bases, 12 bases remained unmatched. The CDR3 loop is CASSQVDPTSGAGEQYF. In DNA form, the CDR3 reads TGCGCCAGCAGCCAAGTGGATCCGACTAGCGGGGCCGGGGAGCAGTACTTC.

This clone was detected once. V and J are TRBV2 and TRBJ2-3; maybe TRBD2 (6 bases). Trimming removed 7 bases from V and 3 bases from J, with 17 bases in between. Germline V CDR1 and CDR2: SNHLY, FYNNEI. This CDR3 spans 15 amino acids. CDR3 sequence: CASTPSVGGTDTQYF. CDR3 nucleotide sequence: TGTGCCAGCACCCCTAGCGTTGGCGGAACAGATACGCAGTATTTT.

This rearrangement joins TRBV6-5 to TRBJ2-7; a possible D gene is TRBD2 (7 bases). V lost 8 bases and J lost 6, with 17 bases in between. Per the germline V gene, CDR1 is MNHEY and CDR2 is SVGAGI. This CDR3 is 13 amino acids long. The CDR3 loop reads CASRGAGEGEQYF. The CDR3 DNA reads TGTGCCAGCCGGGGTGCAGGGGAGGGCGAGCAGTACTTC.

The gene calls are TRBV2 and TRBJ1-1; D perhaps matches TRBD1 (6 bases). Germline CDR1 and CDR2: SNHLY and FYNNEI. The germline V and J ends were trimmed by 7 bases and 1 base, with 10 bases remaining between them. CDR3 length: 13 amino acids. The CDR3 loop reads CASKGGRNTEAFF. CDR3 sequence (DNA): TGTGCCAGCAAAGGGGGTCGGAACACTGAAGCTTTCTTT.